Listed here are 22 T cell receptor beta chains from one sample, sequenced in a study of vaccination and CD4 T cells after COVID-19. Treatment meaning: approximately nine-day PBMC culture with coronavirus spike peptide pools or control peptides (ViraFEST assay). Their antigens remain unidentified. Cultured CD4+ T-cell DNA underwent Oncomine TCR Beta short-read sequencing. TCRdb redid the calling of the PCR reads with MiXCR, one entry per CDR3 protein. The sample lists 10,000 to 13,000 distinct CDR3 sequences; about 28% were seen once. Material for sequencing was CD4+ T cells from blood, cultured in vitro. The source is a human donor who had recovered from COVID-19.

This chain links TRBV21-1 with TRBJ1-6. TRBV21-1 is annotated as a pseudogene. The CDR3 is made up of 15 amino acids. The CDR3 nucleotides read TGTGCCAGCAGCAAACCCGACCCCTATAATTCACCCCTCCACTTT. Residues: CASSKPDPYNSPLHF.

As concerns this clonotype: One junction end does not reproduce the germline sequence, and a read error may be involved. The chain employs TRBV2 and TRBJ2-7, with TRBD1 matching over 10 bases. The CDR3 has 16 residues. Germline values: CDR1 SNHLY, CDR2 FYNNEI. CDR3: CASSDPGQGSYYEQYF. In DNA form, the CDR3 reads TGTGCCAGTAGTGACCCGGGACAGGGGTCCTACTACGAGCAGTACTTC.

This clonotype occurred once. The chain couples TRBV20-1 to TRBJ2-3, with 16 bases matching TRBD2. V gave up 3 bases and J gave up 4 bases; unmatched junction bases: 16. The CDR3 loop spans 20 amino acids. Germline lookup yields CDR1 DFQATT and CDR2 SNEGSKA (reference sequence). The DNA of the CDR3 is TGCAGTGCTAGTTTGGTAAACACCGGGACTAGCGGGAGGGCCCCAGATACGCAGTATTTT. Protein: CSASLVNTGTSGRAPDTQYF.

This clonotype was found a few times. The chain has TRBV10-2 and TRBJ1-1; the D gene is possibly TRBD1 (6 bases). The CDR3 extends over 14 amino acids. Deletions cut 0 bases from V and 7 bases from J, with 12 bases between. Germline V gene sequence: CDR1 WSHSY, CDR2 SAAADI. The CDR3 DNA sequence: TGCGCCAGCAGTGAGTCACAGGGTGGGAGTGAAGCTTTCTTT. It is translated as CASSESQGGSEAFF.

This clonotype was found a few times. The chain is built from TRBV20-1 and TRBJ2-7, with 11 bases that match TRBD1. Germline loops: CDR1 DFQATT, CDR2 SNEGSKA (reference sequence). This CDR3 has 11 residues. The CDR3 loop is CSLDRGLEQYF. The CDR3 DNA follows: TGCAGCCTGGACAGGGGGCTAGAGCAGTACTTC.

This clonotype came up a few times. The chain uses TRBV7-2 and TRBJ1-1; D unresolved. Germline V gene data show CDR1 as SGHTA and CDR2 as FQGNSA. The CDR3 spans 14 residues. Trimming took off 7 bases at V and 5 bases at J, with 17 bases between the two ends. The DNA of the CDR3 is TGTGCCAGCACACCTCTTCTCTCCGGAACTGAAGCTTTCTTT. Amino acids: CASTPLLSGTEAFF. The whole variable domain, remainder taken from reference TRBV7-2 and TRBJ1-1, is GAGVSQSPSNKVTEKGKDVELRCDPISGHTALYWYRQSLGQGLEFLIYFQGNSAPDKSGLPSDRFSAERTGGSVSTLTIQRTQQEDSAVYLCASTPLLSGTEAFFGQGTRLTVV.

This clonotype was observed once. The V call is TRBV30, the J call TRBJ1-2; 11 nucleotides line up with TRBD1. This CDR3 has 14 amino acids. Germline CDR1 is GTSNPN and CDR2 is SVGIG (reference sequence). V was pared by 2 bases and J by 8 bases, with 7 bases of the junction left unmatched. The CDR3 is CAWSKGQGEGGYTF. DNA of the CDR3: TGTGCCTGGAGTAAGGGACAGGGGGAAGGGGGCTACACCTTC.

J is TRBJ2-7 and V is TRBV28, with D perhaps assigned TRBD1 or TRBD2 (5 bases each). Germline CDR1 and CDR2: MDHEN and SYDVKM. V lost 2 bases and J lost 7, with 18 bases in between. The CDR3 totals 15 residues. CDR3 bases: TGTGCCAGCAGTTTAAGGGACGGGTGGTCTCGGGAGCAGTACTTC. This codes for CASSLRDGWSREQYF.

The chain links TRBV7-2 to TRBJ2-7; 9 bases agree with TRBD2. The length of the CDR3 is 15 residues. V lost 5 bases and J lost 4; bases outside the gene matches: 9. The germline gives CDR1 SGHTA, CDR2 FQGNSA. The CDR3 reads CASSRVVAGVYEQYF. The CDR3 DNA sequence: TGTGCCAGCAGCCGTGTCGTAGCGGGAGTGTACGAGCAGTACTTC.

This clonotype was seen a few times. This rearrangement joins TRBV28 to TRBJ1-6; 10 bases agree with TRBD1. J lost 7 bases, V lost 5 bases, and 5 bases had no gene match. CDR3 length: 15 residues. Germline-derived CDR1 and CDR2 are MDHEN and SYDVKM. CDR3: CASSPRDRGNSPLHF. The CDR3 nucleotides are TGTGCCAGCAGTCCCCGGGACAGGGGAAATTCACCCCTCCACTTT.

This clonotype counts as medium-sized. CDR3 nucleotides: TGCAGTGCTAGATCCGGGGGGATGGTGAACACTGAAGCTTTCTTT. It is translated as CSARSGGMVNTEAFF. The chain combines TRBV20-1 with TRBJ1-1, with a possible D match to TRBD1 (5 bases). Germline V gene data show CDR1 as DFQATT and CDR2 as SNEGSKA (reference sequence). Trimming shortened V by 2 bases and J by 0 bases, and 13 bases separated the two germline ends. The CDR3 sequence is 15 residues long.

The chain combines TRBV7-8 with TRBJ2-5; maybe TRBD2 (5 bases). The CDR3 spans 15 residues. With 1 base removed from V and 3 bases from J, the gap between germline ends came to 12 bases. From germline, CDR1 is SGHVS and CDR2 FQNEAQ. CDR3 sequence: CASSLGGRNKETQYF. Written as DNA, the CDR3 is TGTGCCAGCAGCTTAGGAGGGCGGAACAAAGAGACCCAGTACTTC.

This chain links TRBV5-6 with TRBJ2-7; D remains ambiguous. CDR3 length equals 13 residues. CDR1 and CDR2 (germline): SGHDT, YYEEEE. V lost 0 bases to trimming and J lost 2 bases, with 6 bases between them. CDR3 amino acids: CASSLAGPYEQYF. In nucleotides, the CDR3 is TGTGCCAGCAGCTTGGCTGGGCCCTACGAGCAGTACTTC. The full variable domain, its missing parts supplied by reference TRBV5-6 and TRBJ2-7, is DAGVTQSPTHLIKTRGQQVTLRCSPKSGHDTVSWYQQALGQGPQFIFQYYEEEERQRGNFPDRFSGHQFPNYSSELNVNALLLGDSALYLCASSLAGPYEQYFGPGTRLTVT.

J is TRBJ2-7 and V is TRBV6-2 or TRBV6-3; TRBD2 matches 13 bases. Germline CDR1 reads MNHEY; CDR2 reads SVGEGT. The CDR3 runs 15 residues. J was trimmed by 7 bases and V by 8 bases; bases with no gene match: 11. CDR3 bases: TGTGCCAGCCGGACTAGCGGGGGCCTGATGGAAGAGCAGTACTTC. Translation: CASRTSGGLMEEQYF.

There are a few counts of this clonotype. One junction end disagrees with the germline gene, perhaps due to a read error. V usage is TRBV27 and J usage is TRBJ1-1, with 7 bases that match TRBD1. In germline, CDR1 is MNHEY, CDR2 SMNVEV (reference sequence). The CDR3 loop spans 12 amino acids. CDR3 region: CTSSLRGQEAFF. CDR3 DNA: TGCACCAGCAGTTTAAGGGGACAGGAAGCTTTCTTT.

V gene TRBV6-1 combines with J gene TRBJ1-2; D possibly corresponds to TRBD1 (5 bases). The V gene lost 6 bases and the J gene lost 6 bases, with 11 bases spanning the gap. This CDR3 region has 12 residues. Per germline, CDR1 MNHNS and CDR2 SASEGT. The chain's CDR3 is CASSLGGDGYTF. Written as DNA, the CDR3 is TGTGCCAGCAGCTTGGGGGGGGATGGCTACACCTTC.

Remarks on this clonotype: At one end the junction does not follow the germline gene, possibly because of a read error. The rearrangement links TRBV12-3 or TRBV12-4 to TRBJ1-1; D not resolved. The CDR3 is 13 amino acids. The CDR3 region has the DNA TGTGCCAGCAGTTTTGGCCAGAAAGGGAACACTTCCTTT. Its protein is CASSFGQKGNTSF.

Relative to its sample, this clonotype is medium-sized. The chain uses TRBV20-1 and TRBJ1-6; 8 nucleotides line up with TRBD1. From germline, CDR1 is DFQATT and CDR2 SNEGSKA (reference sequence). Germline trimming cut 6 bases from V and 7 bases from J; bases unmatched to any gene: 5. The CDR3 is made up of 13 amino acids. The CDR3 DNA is TGCAGTGCCCGAAGGGACAGGAATTCACCCCTCCACTTT. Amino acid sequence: CSARRDRNSPLHF.

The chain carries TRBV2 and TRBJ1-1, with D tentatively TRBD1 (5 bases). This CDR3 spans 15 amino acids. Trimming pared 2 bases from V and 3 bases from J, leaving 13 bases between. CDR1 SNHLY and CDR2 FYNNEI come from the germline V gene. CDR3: CASSEQGHRYTEAFF. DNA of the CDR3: TGTGCCAGCAGTGAACAGGGCCACCGATACACTGAAGCTTTCTTT.

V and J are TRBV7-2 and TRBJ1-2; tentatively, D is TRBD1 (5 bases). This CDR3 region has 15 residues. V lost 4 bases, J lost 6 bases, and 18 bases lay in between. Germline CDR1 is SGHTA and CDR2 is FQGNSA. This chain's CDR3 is CASSSVAGPLDGYTF. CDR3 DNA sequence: TGTGCCAGCAGCTCTGTGGCGGGGCCTCTCGATGGCTACACCTTC.

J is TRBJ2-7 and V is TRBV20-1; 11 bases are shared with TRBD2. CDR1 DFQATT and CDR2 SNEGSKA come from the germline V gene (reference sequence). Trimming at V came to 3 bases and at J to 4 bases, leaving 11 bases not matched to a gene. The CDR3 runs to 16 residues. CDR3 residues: CSARRLAGGAGYEQYF. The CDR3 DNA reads TGCAGTGCTAGGAGGCTAGCGGGAGGCGCTGGATACGAGCAGTACTTC.

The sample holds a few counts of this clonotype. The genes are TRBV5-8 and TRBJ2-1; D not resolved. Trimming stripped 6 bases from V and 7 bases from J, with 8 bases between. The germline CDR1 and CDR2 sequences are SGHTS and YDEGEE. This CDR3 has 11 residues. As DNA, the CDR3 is TGTGCCAGCACTTGGCGGAATGAGCAGTTCTTC. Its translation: CASTWRNEQFF.